This T cell receptor (beta chain) was documented in a study of a mutant IDH1 vaccine in newly diagnosed glioma. Study at large: Treatment recipients were approximately 60% male and around 40% female, and their mean age was roughly 40 years. Earlier care involved radiotherapy, temozolomide, or both, and the majority received both.

A remark on this clone: Its matching antigen is unknown.

Indicated time point: baseline, week 1 (first vaccination visit). The treatment is: pre-vaccination baseline after standard-of-care therapy. Newly diagnosed WHO grade 3 or 4 IDH1-mutant, ATRX-lost astrocytomas were identified in the donors. The CDR3 totals 15 residues. Germline CDR1 reads MNHNY; CDR2 reads SVGAGI (reference sequence). V was trimmed by 5 bases and J by 0 bases, leaving 10 bases between them. Findings and caveats of the study: Immune responses arising from the vaccine appeared in roughly 95% of patients.

The method was immunoSEQ multiplex PCR; TCRdb's version includes in-frame clones alone and lacks a portion of them. The data contain tens of thousands of clones, 86% of them seen just once; the ten biggest clones take up less than 3%. The source of this sequence is a man aged 35 to 55 with glioma. This sample comprised PBMCs, obtained from a glioma patient treated with radiotherapy, temozolomide or both. The chain combines TRBV6-6 with TRBJ1-4, with D perhaps TRBD1 (5 bases). CDR3 DNA: TGTGCCAGCAGTAGCAGGGTGCCAACTAATGAAAAACTGTTTTTT. It codes for CASSSRVPTNEKLFF.